This entry is about one T cell receptor (beta chain). As yet, its antigen is unknown. These data come from a study of identifying expanded T cells in peripheral blood. Here immunoSEQ multiplex PCR was the method, and the copy in TCRdb shows in-frame clones only, minus some. The profile covers some 130,000 clones, with roughly 90% appearing a single time and 7% to 10% taken by the ten largest. Germline V CDR1 and CDR2: SGHAT, FQNNGV. Between the trimmed V and J ends, which lost 5 bases and 7 bases, there was a span of 23 bases. This CDR3 is built from 16 residues. During the collection period, no donor immune events like infections were recorded. Study-wide results and limits: Technical replicates showed 0.9 to 1.5 changed clones; roughly two weeks about 16.4; four weeks 19. Clone count variance between approximately two-week samples rose with total template count.

The clonotype comes from a person aged 18-70 years in good health. This chain uses TRBV11-2 with TRBJ1-2, with unresolved D. Sequenced material: blood. DNA of the CDR3: TGTGCCAGCAGCCCAAACATAGTAGGGCTAGAGAGTGGCTACACCTTC. Translating gives CASSPNIVGLESGYTF.